These 16 T cell receptor beta chains share one sample of origin, sequenced in a study of a mutant IDH1 vaccine in newly diagnosed glioma. Time point given: baseline, week 1 (first vaccination visit). Noted treatment: pre-vaccination baseline after standard-of-care therapy. Some clones are missing from TCRdb's copy, which holds only in-frame ones; the method was immunoSEQ multiplex PCR. Of fewer than 85,000 clones listed, 80% to 90% are singletons. Sequenced here: PBMCs, sampled from a glioma patient treated with radiotherapy, temozolomide or both. The receptor set was obtained from a man aged 30 to 39 with glioma.

The genes are TRBV27 and TRBJ2-1, with D maybe TRBD2 (7 bases). The CDR3 consists of 16 residues. Trimming cost V 0 bases and J 8 bases, with 17 bases left between them. From germline, CDR1 is MNHEY and CDR2 SMNVEV (reference sequence). As DNA, the CDR3 is TGTGCCAGCAGTTTATCGGTGGGGGGGCCTGTCGATGAGCAGTTCTTC. Its translation is CASSLSVGGPVDEQFF.

The V call is TRBV20-1, the J call TRBJ1-2, with D tentatively TRBD1 (5 bases). Trimming removed 5 bases from V and 6 bases from J, with 7 bases in between. In germline, CDR1 is DFQATT, CDR2 SNEGSKA (reference sequence). CDR3 length equals 10 residues. CDR3 residues: CSAGGDGYTF. The CDR3 DNA reads TGCAGTGCTGGGGGAGATGGCTACACCTTC.

The rearrangement links TRBV5-5 to TRBJ1-1; D gene uncertain. CDR1 is SGHKS, CDR2 YYEKEE, per germline (reference sequence). V was pared by 0 bases and J by 1 base, with 7 bases between. The CDR3 length is 14 residues. The CDR3 sequence is CASSLVKENTEAFF. CDR3 nucleotide sequence: TGTGCCAGCAGCTTGGTGAAGGAGAACACTGAAGCTTTCTTT.

The J gene is TRBJ1-2, the V gene TRBV21-1. TRBV21-1 is classified as a pseudogene. CDR3 length: 18 amino acids. The chain's CDR3 is CASSNMGSRDPWDYGYTF. The CDR3 nucleotides read TGTGCCAGCAGCAATATGGGGTCGAGGGACCCCTGGGACTATGGCTACACCTTC.

The sample holds one count of this clone. The CDR3 DNA sequence: TGCAGCGTTGATGGCAGCCAAGGGTGGGGGAACACTGAAGCTTTCTTT. It is translated as CSVDGSQGWGNTEAFF. The chain carries TRBV29-1 and TRBJ1-1; D is ambiguous. The CDR3 is 16 amino acids. CDR1 and CDR2 (germline): SQVTM, ANQGSEA. Trimming took 3 bases from V and 1 from J, leaving 18 bases between them.

This clone was recorded once. The V and J genes are TRBV5-8 and TRBJ1-1; D call uncertain. The ends were cut back, 4 bases at V and 4 bases at J, with 11 bases in the middle. The CDR3 has 13 amino acids. Germline CDR1 is SGHTS and CDR2 is YDEGEE. The CDR3 loop is CASSVGAATEAFF. Here the CDR3 DNA reads TGTGCCAGCAGCGTGGGAGCCGCCACTGAAGCTTTCTTT. Supplemented by reference TRBV5-8 and TRBJ1-1, the full variable domain reads EAGVTQSPTHLIKTRGQQATLRCSPISGHTSVYWYQQALGLGLQFLLWYDEGEERNRGNFPPRFSGRQFPNYSSELNVNALELEDSALYLCASSVGAATEAFFGQGTRLTVV.

The rearrangement links TRBV29-1 to TRBJ1-4; TRBD1 aligns across 7 bases. Germline CDR1 reads SQVTM; CDR2 reads ANQGSEA. With 5 bases clipped from V and 7 bases from J, the junction kept 16 bases outside the gene matches. The CDR3 runs to 16 residues. CDR3 sequence reads: CSVIQPRQGRSEKLFF. The DNA for the CDR3 is TGCAGCGTTATTCAACCCCGACAGGGTCGAAGTGAAAAACTGTTTTTT.

This rearrangement joins TRBV15 to TRBJ1-5; the match to TRBD1 covers 8 bases. CDR3 size: 16 residues. The V and J ends lost 3 bases and 3 bases, in that order; junction bases with no gene match: 7. CDR1 and CDR2 from the germline V gene are LNHNV and YYDKDF (reference sequence). The CDR3 region has the DNA TGTGCCACCAGCAGGAGACAGGGGATAAACAATCAGCCCCAGCATTTT. It codes for CATSRRQGINNQPQHF.

The chain carries TRBV19 and TRBJ1-2, with D uncertain. CDR1 is LNHDA and CDR2 is SQIVND in the germline V gene (reference sequence). CDR3 length equals 15 residues. Trimming cost V 4 bases and J 2 bases, with 14 bases left between them. The CDR3 reads CASSKSNTENYGYTF. DNA for the CDR3: TGTGCCAGTAGTAAATCCAATACAGAGAACTATGGCTACACCTTC.

The V and J genes are TRBV19 and TRBJ2-3; D is ambiguous. Trimming left V 6 bases short and J 4 bases short, with 20 bases between. The germline V gene has CDR1 LNHDA and CDR2 SQIVND (reference sequence). The CDR3 runs 16 residues. CDR3 sequence reads: CASSNPGRSSADTQYF. The CDR3 region has the DNA TGTGCCAGTAGCAATCCTGGTAGAAGCTCCGCAGATACGCAGTATTTT. Combining the CDR3 with reference TRBV19 and TRBJ2-3 gives the whole variable domain DGGITQSPKYLFRKEGQNVTLSCEQNLNHDAMYWYRQDPGQGLRLIYYSQIVNDFQKGDIAEGYSVSREKKESFPLTVTSAQKNPTAFYLCASSNPGRSSADTQYFGPGTRLTVL.

In DNA form, the CDR3 reads TGCAGTGCTAGTGCAAGTGGCGGCTACACCTTC. This gives the protein CSASASGGYTF. The gene calls are TRBV20-1 and TRBJ1-2; D call uncertain. V was shortened by 3 bases and J by 8 bases, with 10 bases between the two germline ends. The germline gives CDR1 DFQATT, CDR2 SNEGSKA (reference sequence). CDR3 length equals 11 residues.

The CDR3 reads CASRPQDRPYTPLHF. CDR3 DNA: TGCGCCAGCAGACCTCAGGACAGGCCGTATACACCCCTCCACTTT. The rearrangement uses TRBV10-2 and TRBJ1-6; 7 bases match TRBD1. V dropped 6 bases and J dropped 11; count of bases not matched to a gene: 13. The CDR3 totals 15 residues. The germline gives CDR1 WSHSY, CDR2 SAAADI.

This clone was observed a handful of times. V and J are TRBV19 and TRBJ1-2, with TRBD1 as a possible D gene (6 bases). V gave up 7 bases and J gave up 1 base, with 10 bases separating them. The CDR3 totals 13 residues. CDR1 and CDR2 (germline): LNHDA, SQIVND (reference sequence). The CDR3 DNA reads TGTGCCAGTACCGCACAGGGTAACTATGGCTACACCTTC. Its protein is CASTAQGNYGYTF.

This clone was found once. This chain links TRBV9 with TRBJ2-1, with 11 bases that match TRBD2. The junction had 6 bases not matched to a gene; V was cut back by 2 bases and J by 2 bases. The CDR3 is 17 amino acids. CDR1 and CDR2 from the germline V gene are SGDLS and YYNGEE. In DNA form, the CDR3 reads TGTGCCAGCAGCGTGGTTAGTAGCGGGGGGGCCTACAATGAGCAGTTCTTC. Translated: CASSVVSSGGAYNEQFF.

This rearrangement joins TRBV5-5 to TRBJ1-1; 9 positions match TRBD1. The ends lost 0 bases at V and 1 base at J; junction bases unmatched: 4. The CDR3 length is 16 residues. From germline, CDR1 is SGHKS and CDR2 YYEKEE (reference sequence). The CDR3 coding sequence is TGTGCCAGCAGCTTGGGGACAGGGGCGGGGAACACTGAAGCTTTCTTT. It yields the protein CASSLGTGAGNTEAFF.

The chain is built from TRBV2 and TRBJ2-7; D may be TRBD1 (5 bases). V was shortened by 6 bases and J by 0 bases, with 9 bases between the two germline ends. The germline V gene encodes CDR1 SNHLY and CDR2 FYNNEI. CDR3 length: 13 amino acids. CDR3 bases: TGTGCCAGCAGAGCACAGGTCTCCTACGAGCAGTACTTC. This gives the protein CASRAQVSYEQYF.